This T cell receptor (beta chain) came from a study of cytomegalovirus exposure and HLA in healthy donors. Regarding the study as a whole: A later analysis found that most CMV-associated TCR beta chains appeared HLA-restricted.

PCR used 60 Vbeta primers and 13 Jbeta primers. This table comes from immunoSEQ multiplex PCR, and its TCRdb copy is limited to in-frame clones, with some not included. The table shows approximately 82,000 clones, with about a tenth occurring only once. V lost 7 bases, J lost 0 bases, and 9 bases lay in between. Germline V gives CDR1 SQVTM, CDR2 ANQGSEA. The CDR3 contains 12 residues. A word on this clone: Its antigen is unknown.

The rearrangement uses TRBV29-1 and TRBJ1-2; D unclear. This TCR was recovered from a man between 60 and 75 years old in good health and CMV-seropositive. Input material: PBMCs. The CDR3 loop reads CSGSSSNYGYTF. The CDR3 DNA sequence: TGCAGCGGAAGTAGCTCTAACTATGGCTACACCTTC.